This T cell receptor (beta chain) was profiled in a study of response to subunit inactivated influenza vaccine. Overall study findings and caveats: The authors put forward the suggestion that each seasonal influenza vaccination may bring in only a limited number of new T cells.

TCRdb re-derived calls from the RT-PCR reads in MiXCR, one entry per CDR3 protein. Seen here are 650,000 to 800,000 distinct CDR3 sequences, approximately 15% observed once, and the top ten hold less than 7%. This clonotype was counted a few times. The antigen is unknown. With 4 bases clipped from V and 7 bases from J, the junction kept 12 bases outside the gene matches. This CDR3 spans 16 amino acids. Per germline, CDR1 KGHDR and CDR2 SFDVKD. Source: PBMCs from blood, taken 14 to 15 days before vaccination. The chain is built from TRBV24-1 and TRBJ1-5; 7 positions match TRBD1. The source of this sequence is a man in his fifties or sixties who received an inactivated influenza vaccine. In DNA, the CDR3 is TGTGCCACCAGTGACCCGAAACAGGGGACCGGGCAGCCCCAGCATTTT. Its protein is CATSDPKQGTGQPQHF.